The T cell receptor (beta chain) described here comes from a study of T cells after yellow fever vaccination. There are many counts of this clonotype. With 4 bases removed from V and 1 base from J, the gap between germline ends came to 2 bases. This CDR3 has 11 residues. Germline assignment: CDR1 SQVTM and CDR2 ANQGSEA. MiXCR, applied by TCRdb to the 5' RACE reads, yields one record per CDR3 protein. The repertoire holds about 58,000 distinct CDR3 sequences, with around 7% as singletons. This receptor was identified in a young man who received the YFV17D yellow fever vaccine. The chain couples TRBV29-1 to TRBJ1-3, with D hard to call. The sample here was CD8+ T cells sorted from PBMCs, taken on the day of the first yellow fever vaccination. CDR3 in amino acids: CSVVSGNTIYF. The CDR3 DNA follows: TGCAGCGTTGTTTCTGGAAACACCATATATTTT.